This T cell receptor beta chain is from a study of radiotherapy plus CTLA-4 blockade in lung cancer. The count of this clone is one. Its target is unknown. The study gave focal radiation plus ipilimumab CTLA-4 blockade to patients with chemo-refractory metastatic non-small-cell lung cancer. Measured with immunoSEQ multiplex PCR; TCRdb has only the in-frame clones, and not every one. This table holds 81,000 or so clones, over 80% found once. Broader study findings: With interferon-beta, early dynamics of blood T cell clones were reported to best predict response.

The sequencing here drew on peripheral blood, taken from a patient treated with radiotherapy plus ipilimumab. The sequence came from a human donor with non-small cell lung cancer that progressed on radiotherapy plus ipilimumab.

The CDR3 sequence: CASRGPIPTQYF. Here the CDR3 DNA reads TGTGCCAGCAGAGGACCTATACCGACCCAGTACTTC. The chain couples TRBV6-1 to TRBJ2-5; no firm D call. CDR3 length: 12 residues. Germline-derived CDR1 and CDR2 are MNHNS and SASEGT. V was pared by 6 bases and J by 7 bases, with 12 bases between.